These T cell receptor beta chains were read from a single sample in a study of blood T cells in healthy people across ages. From the 5' RACE reads, TCRdb called clonotypes with MiXCR, one entry per CDR3 protein. This table holds hundreds of thousands of distinct CDR3 sequences, roughly two fifths found once. The sample taken for sequencing was blood. The receptors originated from a woman aged 55-75 years in good health. The CDR3 runs from the conserved cysteine through the conserved F or W. The D gene is left open where the match is weak. The size of a clone is reported for some rows only, either as once, few or many, or as a class for expanded clones.

12,TRBV3-1,TRBJ2-7,few,-,TGTGCCAGCAGCCGAACACCGTACGAGCAGTACTTC,CASSRTPYEQYF
15,TRBV11-1,TRBJ2-7,-,-,TGTGCCAGCAGCCCGTGGACGGTGAGCTCCTACGAGCAGTACTTC,CASSPWTVSSYEQYF
16,TRBV18,TRBJ2-2,-,TRBD1,TGTGCCAGCTCACCCAGCGAGACAGGGTACACCGGGGAGCTGTTTTTT,CASSPSETGYTGELFF
13,TRBV5-1,TRBJ2-1,few,-,TGCGCCAGCAGCCCACAGACAGGCAATGAGCAGTTCTTC,CASSPQTGNEQFF
12,TRBV3-1,TRBJ2-5,-,-,TGTGCCAGCGCACCGCTAGGGAATGAGCAGTACTTC,CASAPLGNEQYF
12,TRBV10-3,TRBJ2-5,-,-,TGTGCCATCCAATCAGGAGGAGGGACCCAGTACTTC,CAIQSGGGTQYF
11,TRBV20-1,TRBJ2-5,few,-,TGCAGTGCTAGAGATCAGCCTCCTGAGTACTTC,CSARDQPPEYF
16,TRBV5-1,TRBJ1-1,-,-,TGCGCCAGCAGCTTCGCTGGCGAAGGCGTGGGGGCTGAAGCTTTCTTT,CASSFAGEGVGAEAFF
14,TRBV6-2/TRBV6-3,TRBJ2-7,many,TRBD1,TGTGCCAGCAGGGTCGGGACAGGGGCCTACGAGCAGTACTTC,CASRVGTGAYEQYF
17,TRBV27,TRBJ2-1,few,-,TGTGCCAGCAGCCGTCGTTTTCTGGGCAGCTCCTACAATGAGCAGTTCTTC,CASSRRFLGSSYNEQFF
15,TRBV5-6,TRBJ2-7,-,TRBD1,TGTGCCAGCAGCCGAGATCTGACAGGGGGTAACGAGCAGTACTTC,CASSRDLTGGNEQYF
13,TRBV7-9,TRBJ1-1,-,-,TGTGCCAGCAGCTTAAAGTTCCGGGGAGAAGCTTTCTTT,CASSLKFRGEAFF
15,TRBV6-1,TRBJ2-4,few,-,TGTGCCAGCAGTGAAGCAGGGGTACAGGGCTTAGGACAGTACTTC,CASSEAGVQGLGQYF
13,TRBV15,TRBJ1-5,-,-,TGTGCCACCAGCAATGATGACAATCAGCCCCAGCATTTT,CATSNDDNQPQHF
17,TRBV6-2/TRBV6-3,TRBJ1-2,few,TRBD1,TGTGCCAGCAGTTGGGACAGGGGGCGAGGAGACCCCGGTGGCTACACCTTC,CASSWDRGRGDPGGYTF
12,TRBV6-2/TRBV6-3,TRBJ2-1,few,-,TGTGCCAGCAGCCCCCCCTATGTGGGGCAGTTCTTC,CASSPPYVGQFF
15,TRBV14,TRBJ2-1,-,-,TGTGCCAGCAGCATTAACGCAGGCTCCTACAATGAGCAGTTCTTC,CASSINAGSYNEQFF
15,TRBV18,TRBJ2-1,-,TRBD1,TGTGCCAGCTCACCAAGACAGGGGGATCCCAATGAGCAGTTCTTC,CASSPRQGDPNEQFF
16,TRBV7-2,TRBJ2-1,many,TRBD1,TGTGCCAGCAGCTTAGTCTCGACAGGGCTTGCGGATGAGCAGTTCTTC,CASSLVSTGLADEQFF
14,TRBV11-1,TRBJ2-1,many,-,TGTGCCAGCAGCTTAGCGGGTTCACACAATGAGCAGTTCTTC,CASSLAGSHNEQFF
16,TRBV20-1,TRBJ2-1,-,TRBD2,TGCAGTGCTAGAGCCCTACTAGCGGGGGGTCACAATGAGCAGTTCTTC,CSARALLAGGHNEQFF
16,TRBV7-9,TRBJ2-5,few,-,TGTGCCAGCAGCATCCTAGGCTGGACGGCACAAGAGACCCAGTACTTC,CASSILGWTAQETQYF
14,TRBV18,TRBJ2-5,few,-,TGTGCCAGCTCACCCAGACAGTACCAAGAGACCCAGTACTTC,CASSPRQYQETQYF
15,TRBV5-1,TRBJ2-3,many,TRBD2,TGCGCCAGCAGCTCTGGCGGGGGGGGCACAGATACGCAGTATTTT,CASSSGGGGTDTQYF
14,TRBV9,TRBJ2-2,once,TRBD2,TGTGCCAGCAGACTAGCGGGAGAGACCGGGGAGCTGTTTTTT,CASRLAGETGELFF
13,TRBV11-3,TRBJ2-5,few,-,TGTGCCAGCAGCGTGAACGTGAGGGAGACCCAGTACTTC,CASSVNVRETQYF
15,TRBV29-1,TRBJ2-3,many,-,TGCAGCGTTGATAAGGGAAGGACCCACACAGATACGCAGTATTTT,CSVDKGRTHTDTQYF
17,TRBV6-2/TRBV6-3,TRBJ2-3,-,TRBD2,TGTGCCAGCAGTTACTCGATAGTAGCGGGAGCCCCGGATACGCAGTATTTT,CASSYSIVAGAPDTQYF
18,TRBV5-5,TRBJ1-4,few,-,TGTGCCAGCAGCCACAAACGATCCGGGGAGTTGCTTAATGAAAAACTGTTTTTT,CASSHKRSGELLNEKLFF
16,TRBV6-2/TRBV6-3,TRBJ2-3,-,TRBD2,TGTGCCAGCAGTTATCCTAGCGGGGGGGTCACAGATACGCAGTATTTT,CASSYPSGGVTDTQYF
13,TRBV11-2,TRBJ1-2,-,-,TGTGCCAGCAGCGTCCGTGGGAATGCGGGCTACACCTTC,CASSVRGNAGYTF
15,TRBV20-1,TRBJ2-7,-,TRBD1,TGCAGTGCTACATTATTTGGACAGGGCACCTACGAGCAGTACTTC,CSATLFGQGTYEQYF
15,TRBV29-1,TRBJ2-2,few,TRBD1,TGCAGCGTGCCGAACAGGGGGTCGAACACCGGGGAGCTGTTTTTT,CSVPNRGSNTGELFF
15,TRBV28,TRBJ2-4,few,-,TGTGCCAGCAGCTCGAGATGGGGATTCAAAAACATTCAGTACTTC,CASSSRWGFKNIQYF
13,TRBV27,TRBJ2-7,-,-,TGTGCCAGCAGTTTATCGGATACTTACGAGCAGTACTTC,CASSLSDTYEQYF
14,TRBV20-1,TRBJ2-3,-,-,TGCAGTGCTAGAAGGGGGTATAGCACAGATACGCAGTATTTT,CSARRGYSTDTQYF
13,TRBV2,TRBJ2-1,many,-,TGTGCCAGGACCCAAGCTTCCTACAATGAGCAGTTCTTC,CARTQASYNEQFF
14,TRBV6-5,TRBJ2-7,-,TRBD2,TGTGCCAGCAGTCGAGCGGGAGTCAATGGGGAGCAGTACTTC,CASSRAGVNGEQYF
13,TRBV7-7,TRBJ2-1,once,-,TGTGCTAGCAGCTTAGGGGGAGAGGGGGTTAAGTTCTTC,CASSLGGEGVKFF
16,TRBV12-3/TRBV12-4,TRBJ2-7,-,TRBD2,TGTGCCAGCAGTCTCTTAGCGGGTGGATCCTACAATGAGCAGTACTTC,CASSLLAGGSYNEQYF
15,TRBV6-5,TRBJ2-1,-,TRBD1,TGTGCCAGCAGTTACCCGGACAGGGGGCCTAATGAGCAGTTCTTC,CASSYPDRGPNEQFF
16,TRBV7-7,TRBJ2-3,once,-,TGTGCTAGCAGCTTACGTCCGGACAGTGGCACAGATACGCAGTATTTT,CASSLRPDSGTDTQYF
15,TRBV5-1,TRBJ1-2,-,-,TGCGCCAGCAGCTTGGAAGGGGAAGCTAACTATGGCTACACCTTC,CASSLEGEANYGYTF
14,TRBV28,TRBJ2-5,-,-,TGTGCCAGTGATGGGGGGGCGGTACAAGAGACCCAGTACTTC,CASDGGAVQETQYF
15,TRBV12-3/TRBV12-4,TRBJ1-3,-,-,TGTGCCAGCAGCCCCACCACAGCACCTGGAAACACCATATATTTT,CASSPTTAPGNTIYF
16,TRBV4-2,TRBJ1-4,few,-,TGTGCCAGCAGCCAAGTGAGGGCATCAACTAATGAAAAACTGTTTTTT,CASSQVRASTNEKLFF
15,TRBV20-1,TRBJ2-7,-,TRBD2,TGCAGTGCTAGCTTCGGGAGGGCCTCCTACAATGAGCAGTACTTC,CSASFGRASYNEQYF
12,TRBV5-1,TRBJ2-7,many,-,TGCGCCAGCAGCTTGCGCCGGGACCTGCAGTACTTC,CASSLRRDLQYF
15,TRBV5-6,TRBJ2-1,few,TRBD2,TGTGCCAGCAGGACCACTAGCGAGGGAAGAGTGGAGCAGTTCTTC,CASRTTSEGRVEQFF
18,TRBV20-1,TRBJ2-1,few,TRBD2,TGCAGTGCTACCCCGGGACTAGCGGGATTCTTGGCTAACAATGAGCAGTTCTTC,CSATPGLAGFLANNEQFF
16,TRBV20-1,TRBJ1-6,-,-,TGCAGTGCTAGAGATCTCCTTAGCTCCTATAATTCACCCCTCCACTTT,CSARDLLSSYNSPLHF
14,TRBV27,TRBJ1-2,-,-,TGTGCCAGCAGAGGAGGGGGATTTAACTATGGCTACACCTTC,CASRGGGFNYGYTF
13,TRBV11-2,TRBJ1-6,few,-,TGTGCCAGCAGCTCCCTTTATAATTCACCCCTCCACTTT,CASSSLYNSPLHF
14,TRBV29-1,TRBJ2-1,-,TRBD2,TGCAGCGCCGAAGGGCTAGCGGGAGTCAATGAGCAGTTCTTC,CSAEGLAGVNEQFF
15,TRBV3-1,TRBJ1-1,few,-,TGTGCCAGCAGCCAAGGTCCGGGCGGATACACTGAAGCTTTCTTT,CASSQGPGGYTEAFF
15,TRBV15,TRBJ2-1,-,TRBD1,TGTGCCACCAGCAGGGGGACAGGGGGACGGAAGGAGCAGTTCTTC,CATSRGTGGRKEQFF
16,TRBV10-3,TRBJ1-1,-,TRBD1,TGTGCCATCAGTGAAAGCGGTAACAGGGGAGATACTGAAGCTTTCTTT,CAISESGNRGDTEAFF
15,TRBV20-1,TRBJ1-2,many,TRBD1,TGCAGTGCTAAGGACAGGGGGTGGTTTAGGGATGGCTACACCTTC,CSAKDRGWFRDGYTF
13,TRBV6-2/TRBV6-3,TRBJ2-1,-,TRBD2,TGTGCCAGCATGCGGGAGCGATACAATGAGCAGTTCTTC,CASMRERYNEQFF
12,TRBV20-1,TRBJ2-1,few,-,TGCAGTACTCTAGGGGGGGGCCATGAGCAGTTCTTC,CSTLGGGHEQFF